The source of this T cell receptor (beta chain) is a study of T-cell reconstitution after alpha-beta-depleted transplantation in children. The study's findings and limits: A year had passed since transplant, and T-cell counts and diversity by then came mostly from newly produced T cells. Approximately two months post-transplant, alpha-beta T cells reportedly originated from several hundred expanded graft clones.

Worth noting for this clonotype: Its antigen is undetermined.

Unique molecular identifiers were incorporated when the TCRbeta library was constructed. In TCRdb, the PCR reads were re-called with MiXCR into one record per CDR3 protein. The repertoire holds 700,000 to 950,000 distinct CDR3 sequences, approximately 15% seen once, with around 4.5% in the top ten. With 3 bases removed from V and 2 bases from J, the gap between germline ends came to 7 bases. This CDR3 region has 12 residues. Germline lookup yields CDR1 DFQATT and CDR2 SNEGSKA (reference sequence). This TCR came from a male patient younger than 18 who had a stem cell transplant for acute lymphoblastic leukemia, so the T cells may come from the graft donor. The source was PBMCs, mostly from graft donor cells, collected 360 days after TCRalphabeta/CD19-depleted stem cell transplant. This rearrangement joins TRBV20-1 to TRBJ1-1, with no clear D. CDR3 in DNA: TGCAGTGCTAGGGACGCCAACACTGAAGCTTTCTTT. Its translation: CSARDANTEAFF.